This passage covers 20 T cell receptor beta chains from one sample sequenced in a study of shared clonotypes between healthy human individuals. Method: immunoSEQ multiplex PCR; TCRdb's copy keeps in-frame clones and lacks some. The table includes roughly 1.4 million clones, about 98.5% detected once. Sequencing was performed on naive CD4+ T cells sorted from blood. Described subset: CD45RA+ positively selected. These TCRs come from a young man in good health.

V and J are TRBV6-5 and TRBJ2-5; 12 bases match TRBD2. V was pared by 6 bases and J by 5 bases, with 4 bases of the junction left unmatched. Germline V gene lookup returns CDR1 MNHEY and CDR2 SVGAGI. The CDR3 consists of 14 residues. The CDR3 bases are TGTGCCAGCAGCCGACTAGCGGGAGAGGAGACCCAGTACTTC. Residues: CASSRLAGEETQYF.

The chain recombines TRBV20-1 with TRBJ2-5, with D unresolved. CDR1 and CDR2 from the germline V gene are DFQATT and SNEGSKA (reference sequence). The CDR3 has 11 residues. Trimming took 8 bases from V and 3 from J, leaving 10 bases between them. For the CDR3, the DNA is TGCAGTCAAAGGGTGAAAGAGACCCAGTACTTC. Residues: CSQRVKETQYF.

Concerning this clone: Other DNA sequences in the sample encode the same CDR3. The V and J genes are TRBV5-1 and TRBJ2-7; no clear D. The CDR3 totals 14 residues. The V end was cut by 4 bases, the J end by 0 bases, with 11 bases between. Germline loops: CDR1 SGHRS, CDR2 YFSETQ. CDR3 in amino acids: CASSPGRSSYEQYF. CDR3 in DNA: TGCGCCAGCAGCCCTGGACGGAGCTCCTACGAGCAGTACTTC.

Concerning this clone itself: Other DNA sequences within the sample encode an identical CDR3. This rearrangement joins TRBV7-9 to TRBJ2-2; D is uncertain. Looked up from germline, CDR1 is SEHNR and CDR2 is FQNEAQ (reference sequence). V was shortened by 5 bases and J by 2 bases, with 3 bases between the two germline ends. There are 12 residues in the CDR3. The CDR3 is CASSPNTGELFF. The DNA of the CDR3 is TGTGCCAGCAGCCCTAACACCGGGGAGCTGTTTTTT.

The chain uses TRBV7-3 and TRBJ2-1; 7 bases align to TRBD2. This CDR3 comprises 15 residues. Germline V gene lookup returns CDR1 SGHTA and CDR2 FQGTGA. V lost 4 bases, J lost 5 bases, and 8 bases stayed unmatched. The CDR3 nucleotides read TGTGCCAGCAGCTCAGGACCAGCGGGGAACAATGAGCAGTTCTTC. It is translated as CASSSGPAGNNEQFF.

A note on this clone: The same CDR3 also results from other DNA sequences found in this sample. CDR3 DNA: TGTGCCAGCAGTCCCGAAGAGACCCAGTACTTC. Amino acids: CASSPEETQYF. The chain is built from TRBV2 and TRBJ2-5; D not resolved. The length of the CDR3 is 11 residues. CDR1 and CDR2 (germline): SNHLY, FYNNEI. Trimming pared 5 bases from V and 3 bases from J, leaving 4 bases between.

This clone was found once. V and J are TRBV2 and TRBJ1-1; a weak D match, TRBD1 (6 bases). Germline CDR1 SNHLY, CDR2 FYNNEI. The CDR3 spans 15 residues. The V end lost 5 bases, the J end lost 4 bases, and 17 bases lay between the germline ends. The DNA of the CDR3 is TGTGCCAGCAGTATAGTTCGTCAGGGGACCACTGAAGCTTTCTTT. Residues: CASSIVRQGTTEAFF.

This chain connects TRBV12-5 to TRBJ1-4; no firm D call. CDR3 length equals 16 residues. Trimming cost V 0 bases and J 8 bases, with 16 bases left between them. From germline, CDR1 is LGHNT and CDR2 FRNRAP. The CDR3 nucleotides read TGTGCTAGTGGTTTGGTAAAAGGCCCTAGAAGCGAAAAACTGTTTTTT. Its translation is CASGLVKGPRSEKLFF. Filled out from reference TRBV12-5 and TRBJ1-4, the complete variable domain reads DARVTQTPRHKVTEMGQEVTMRCQPILGHNTVFWYRQTMMQGLELLAYFRNRAPLDDSGMPKDRFSAEMPDATLATLKIQPSEPRDSAVYFCASGLVKGPRSEKLFFGSGTQLSVL.

V gene TRBV9 combines with J gene TRBJ2-6; possible D gene TRBD1, 5 bases. This CDR3 spans 18 amino acids. CDR1 is SGDLS and CDR2 is YYNGEE in the germline V gene. V lost 4 bases and J lost 1, with 18 bases in between. CDR3: CASSPVGALRSGANVLTF. The CDR3 bases are TGTGCCAGCAGCCCAGTAGGGGCCCTAAGGTCTGGGGCCAACGTCCTGACTTTC.

J is TRBJ2-1 and V is TRBV28, with 7 bases that match TRBD2. Germline trimming cut 4 bases from V and 0 bases from J; bases unmatched to any gene: 9. Per germline, CDR1 MDHEN and CDR2 SYDVKM. The CDR3 contains 17 residues. CDR3 residues: CASSSIKSGDSYNEQFF. The CDR3 DNA is TGTGCCAGCAGTTCCATCAAAAGCGGGGACTCCTACAATGAGCAGTTCTTC.

This clone is a singleton in its sample. This chain joins TRBV5-1 and TRBJ1-2, with D possibly being TRBD1 (5 bases). V gave up 1 base and J gave up 3 bases, with 10 bases separating them. CDR1 and CDR2 from the germline V gene are SGHRS and YFSETQ. The CDR3 covers 14 residues. CDR3 DNA sequence: TGCGCCAGCAGCTTGAGGGACTGGGACTATGGCTACACCTTC. The encoded protein is CASSLRDWDYGYTF.

This chain joins TRBV27 and TRBJ2-1; D tentatively reads TRBD1 or TRBD2 (5 bases each). This CDR3 is 16 amino acids long. Germline CDR1 reads MNHEY; CDR2 reads SMNVEV (reference sequence). V was trimmed by 0 bases and J by 7 bases, leaving 16 bases between them. The CDR3 here is CASSLSIWDPGNEQFF. For the CDR3, the DNA is TGTGCCAGCAGTTTATCGATTTGGGACCCGGGGAATGAGCAGTTCTTC.

This clone was recorded once. V is TRBV5-4 and J is TRBJ2-3, with a possible D match to TRBD2 (6 bases). Germline loops: CDR1 SGHNT, CDR2 YYREEE (reference sequence). V shed 3 bases and J shed 2 bases, with 10 bases lying between them. The CDR3 runs 14 residues. The CDR3 DNA reads as TGTGCCAGCAGCTCGGGACTCCTCACAGATACGCAGTATTTT. Its translation: CASSSGLLTDTQYF.

The rearrangement uses TRBV30 and TRBJ2-1, with D perhaps assigned TRBD1 or TRBD2 (6 bases each). The CDR3 covers 13 residues. Germline V gives CDR1 GTSNPN, CDR2 SVGIG (reference sequence). Trimming took 0 bases from V and 10 from J, leaving 13 bases between them. The CDR3 DNA reads as TGTGCCTGGAGTGTTTGGGGGGCTGGGGAGCAGTTCTTC. Protein product: CAWSVWGAGEQFF.

This rearrangement joins TRBV10-2 to TRBJ1-5, with a possible D match to TRBD1 (5 bases). The CDR3 has 16 residues. The V and J ends lost 4 bases and 5 bases respectively, with 18 bases between them. Germline CDR1 reads WSHSY; CDR2 reads SAAADI. In nucleotides, the CDR3 is TGCGCCAGCAGTGTAGGATTTAGCGGGGACGATCAGCCCCAGCATTTT. It translates to CASSVGFSGDDQPQHF.

The chain uses TRBV13 and TRBJ2-6; possibly TRBD2 for D (6 bases). V was pared by 5 bases and J by 2 bases, with 16 bases between. CDR1 is PRHDT, CDR2 FYEKMQ, per germline (reference sequence). CDR3 length equals 17 residues. CDR3 sequence reads: CASSARLGVPGANVLTF. The DNA of the CDR3 is TGTGCCAGCAGCGCTAGACTAGGGGTCCCTGGGGCCAACGTCCTGACTTTC.

The chain carries TRBV7-2 and TRBJ2-2, with TRBD2 matching over 13 bases. There are 19 residues in the CDR3. Trimming removed 5 bases from V and 2 bases from J; junction bases left unmatched: 11. Germline V CDR1 and CDR2: SGHTA, FQGNSA. CDR3 region: CASSRRLAGGPLNTGELFF. CDR3 coding DNA: TGTGCCAGCAGCCGGAGACTAGCGGGGGGCCCTCTTAACACCGGGGAGCTGTTTTTT.

The gene calls are TRBV7-6 and TRBJ2-1; D might be TRBD2 (5 bases). This CDR3 is built from 14 residues. Trimming took off 4 bases at V and 9 bases at J, with 16 bases between the two ends. In germline, CDR1 is SGHVS, CDR2 FNYEAQ. DNA of the CDR3: TGTGCCAGCAGCTCATCCTCGGTAAGCGGTGAGCAGTTCTTC. This encodes CASSSSSVSGEQFF.

The gene calls are TRBV5-1 and TRBJ2-2; 10 bases agree with TRBD2. This CDR3 has 16 amino acids. Germline CDR1 SGHRS, CDR2 YFSETQ. V was pared by 4 bases and J by 2 bases, with 5 bases of the junction left unmatched. Written as DNA, the CDR3 is TGCGCCAGCAGCCAAGGACTAGCGGCCAACACCGGGGAGCTGTTTTTT. Protein: CASSQGLAANTGELFF.

The chain couples TRBV10-2 to TRBJ1-4; D call uncertain. V lost 4 bases, J lost 4 bases, and 25 bases lay in between. Germline-derived CDR1 and CDR2 are WSHSY and SAAADI. This CDR3 has 19 residues. Written as DNA, the CDR3 is TGCGCCAGCAGTGCATCCAGGCGGAGCGGGGATAGGTTTAATGAAAAACTGTTTTTT. This encodes CASSASRRSGDRFNEKLFF.